Presented here are 26 T cell receptor beta chains from one specimen sequenced in a study of cytomegalovirus exposure and HLA in healthy donors. The PCR was carried out with 60 Vbeta primers and 13 Jbeta primers. Some clones are missing from TCRdb's copy, which holds only in-frame ones; the method was immunoSEQ multiplex PCR. Of under 100,000 clones listed, less than 80% are singletons. Sequences were obtained from PBMCs. The receptors stem from a man under 40 in good health and CMV-seronegative.

Details on this clone: Additional DNA sequences in this sample encode the identical CDR3. The chain joins TRBV18 to TRBJ2-7; D uncertain. The CDR3 has 12 amino acids. Germline V CDR1 and CDR2: KGHSH, LQKENI. V was shortened by 2 bases and J by 3 bases, with 5 bases between the two germline ends. The CDR3 DNA follows: TGTGCCAGCTCACCAACTGGCTACGAGCAGTACTTC. It encodes CASSPTGYEQYF.

The chain carries TRBV14 and TRBJ2-3, with D possibly TRBD1 on 6 matching bases. The CDR3 runs to 15 residues. Trimming removed 0 bases at V and 10 bases at J, with 17 bases between. Germline V lookup: CDR1 SGHDN, CDR2 FVKESK. The CDR3 reads CASSQDFSDRRPQYF. The CDR3 region has the DNA TGTGCCAGCAGCCAAGATTTCTCGGACAGACGCCCGCAGTATTTT.

The table lists this clone with a few counts. The chain recombines TRBV25-1 with TRBJ1-4; 8 bases align to TRBD1. Per the germline V gene, CDR1 is MGHDK and CDR2 is SYGVNS. This CDR3 contains 16 residues. V lost 1 base to trimming and J lost 2 bases; unmatched junction nucleotides: 3. The CDR3: CASSEFGTGTNEKLFF. Written as DNA, the CDR3 is TGTGCCAGCAGTGAATTCGGGACAGGTACTAATGAAAAACTGTTTTTT. The full variable domain, its missing parts supplied by reference TRBV25-1 and TRBJ1-4, is EADIYQTPRYLVIGTGKKITLECSQTMGHDKMYWYQQDPGMELHLIHYSYGVNSTEKGDLSSESTVSRIRTEHFPLTLESARPSHTSQYLCASSEFGTGTNEKLFFGSGTQLSVL.

This clone was seen only a few times. The chain couples TRBV30 to TRBJ2-2; TRBD1 aligns across 9 bases. The CDR3 runs to 13 residues. V lost 4 bases to trimming and J lost 6 bases; unmatched junction nucleotides: 3. The germline V gene has CDR1 GTSNPN and CDR2 SVGIG (reference sequence). The CDR3 sequence: CAWKGQGSGELFF. The DNA of the CDR3 is TGTGCCTGGAAGGGACAGGGATCCGGGGAGCTGTTTTTT.

The chain carries TRBV5-6 and TRBJ1-6; D is undetermined. The CDR3 is made up of 15 amino acids. V lost 2 bases, J lost 6 bases, and 12 bases lay in between. CDR1 is SGHDT and CDR2 is YYEEEE in the germline V gene. The CDR3, as DNA: TGTGCCAGCAGCTTTGGACTGAACTTTAATTCACCCCTCCACTTT. This sequence encodes CASSFGLNFNSPLHF.

This clone is classed as large. The rearrangement uses TRBV10-1 and TRBJ2-1; perhaps TRBD2 as D (6 bases). CDR1 is WNHNN, CDR2 SYGVQD, per germline (reference sequence). V dropped 3 bases and J dropped 3 bases, with 9 bases sitting between them. CDR3 length equals 14 residues. The CDR3 DNA sequence: TGCGCCAGCAGTGATGGGCGGGACTACAATGAGCAGTTCTTC. Translated, it gives CASSDGRDYNEQFF.

The chain uses TRBV4-3 and TRBJ2-5, with 7 bases lining up with TRBD1. With 3 bases clipped from V and 4 bases from J, the junction kept 11 bases outside the gene matches. Germline CDR1 LGHNA, CDR2 YSLEER. The CDR3 is made up of 16 amino acids. The CDR3 region has the DNA TGCGCCAGCAGCCAGACCGGACAGGAAAAAGTAGAGACCCAGTACTTC. As protein: CASSQTGQEKVETQYF.

The chain is built from TRBV15 and TRBJ2-1; 8 nucleotides align to TRBD2. The germline V gene has CDR1 LNHNV and CDR2 YYDKDF (reference sequence). The CDR3 has 17 residues. Trimming took 1 base from V and 2 from J; bases not matched to a gene: 7. DNA for the CDR3: TGTGCCACCAGCAGAGTGGCGGGAGGCTCTACCTACAATGAGCAGTTCTTC. As protein: CATSRVAGGSTYNEQFF.

The rearrangement joins TRBV5-7 to TRBJ2-2, with 10 bases fitting TRBD1. TRBV5-7 is designated an ORF whose function remains uncertain. With V trimmed by 10 bases and J by 5 bases, 11 bases remained unmatched. The CDR3 loop spans 15 amino acids. The CDR3: CAPGPGTGVTGELFF. CDR3 DNA sequence: TGTGCCCCCGGCCCCGGGACAGGGGTTACCGGGGAGCTGTTTTTT.

This clone was counted a few times. V usage is TRBV6-6 and J usage is TRBJ2-1; D uncertain. This CDR3 has 13 residues. Per germline, CDR1 MNHNY and CDR2 SVGAGI (reference sequence). Trimming pared 7 bases from V and 4 bases from J, leaving 11 bases between. The CDR3 region has the DNA TGTGCCAGCATGCAGAAACCATACAATGAGCAGTTCTTC. This codes for CASMQKPYNEQFF.

The chain employs TRBV7-6 and TRBJ2-2; D is perhaps TRBD1 (8 bases). The CDR3 spans 14 residues. With 5 bases removed from V and 6 bases from J, the gap between germline ends came to 13 bases. Looked up from germline, CDR1 is SGHVS and CDR2 is FNYEAQ. CDR3 nucleotide sequence: TGTGCCAGCAGCGACACAGGGGGGGCCGGGGAGCTGTTTTTT. This sequence encodes CASSDTGGAGELFF.

The chain combines TRBV2 with TRBJ2-1; D remains ambiguous. CDR3 length: 16 amino acids. The V and J ends lost 2 bases and 9 bases respectively, with 20 bases between them. Germline loops: CDR1 SNHLY, CDR2 FYNNEI. The CDR3 bases are TGTGCCAGCAGTGAACAGGCCCCCTTGGCGTTAACTGAGCAGTTCTTC. Translation: CASSEQAPLALTEQFF.

The V gene is TRBV9, the J gene TRBJ1-3; no definite D call. Trimming stripped 2 bases from V and 0 bases from J, with 12 bases between. Germline CDR1 and CDR2: SGDLS and YYNGEE. The CDR3 loop spans 16 amino acids. The CDR3 coding sequence is TGTGCCAGCAGCGTTGACGGAGCGATCTCTGGAAACACCATATATTTT. Translating it yields CASSVDGAISGNTIYF.

Turning to this clone: Other DNA variants within this sample encode the same CDR3. The chain has TRBV5-4 and TRBJ2-7, with TRBD2 matching over 8 bases. The CDR3 runs 15 residues. The ends lost 0 bases at V and 1 base at J; junction bases unmatched: 3. The germline gives CDR1 SGHNT, CDR2 YYREEE (reference sequence). The CDR3 spells CASSLVVAGSYEQYF. The CDR3 region has the DNA TGTGCCAGCAGCTTGGTGGTAGCGGGGTCCTACGAGCAGTACTTC.

This clone was found many times. This chain connects TRBV5-5 to TRBJ1-4; 9 positions agree with TRBD1. Trimming cost V 4 bases and J 7 bases; bases outside gene matches: 5. Looked up from germline, CDR1 is SGHKS and CDR2 is YYEKEE (reference sequence). This CDR3 region has 14 residues. The CDR3 DNA reads TGTGCCAGCAGCGAGGACAGGGGAGGTGAAAAACTGTTTTTT. It is translated as CASSEDRGGEKLFF.

DNA of the CDR3: TGTGCCAGCAGCCCGGACAGGGGTGAAAAACTGTTTTTT. Translation gives CASSPDRGEKLFF. The chain is built from TRBV6-4 and TRBJ1-4, with 9 bases aligning to TRBD1. Trimming cost V 6 bases and J 7 bases; bases outside gene matches: 3. Germline loops: CDR1 MRHNA, CDR2 SNTAGT. The CDR3 is 13 amino acids.

The CDR3 loop reads CASSLYSGGLYGYTF. The DNA for the CDR3 is TGTGCCAGCAGTTTATACTCAGGGGGACTCTATGGCTACACCTTC. This chain connects TRBV27 to TRBJ1-2; TRBD1 matches at 7 bases. This CDR3 is built from 15 residues. Trimming took 1 base from V and 4 from J; bases not matched to a gene: 6. CDR1 is MNHEY and CDR2 is SMNVEV in the germline V gene (reference sequence).

The CDR3 here is CAWRSRTSGKETQYF. The CDR3 DNA reads as TGTGCCTGGAGGTCTCGGACTAGCGGGAAAGAGACCCAGTACTTC. The chain has TRBV30 and TRBJ2-5, with TRBD2 matching 12 bases. CDR3 size: 15 residues. V shed 3 bases and J 3 bases; nucleotides not matched to a gene: 5. The V gene's germline CDR1 is GTSNPN and CDR2 SVGIG (reference sequence).

This chain connects TRBV7-6 to TRBJ1-1; 8 positions agree with TRBD1. Trimming cost V 0 bases and J 0 bases; bases outside gene matches: 3. This CDR3 comprises 16 residues. The germline gives CDR1 SGHVS, CDR2 FNYEAQ. Here the CDR3 reads CASSLAGTGVNTEAFF. The CDR3 DNA follows: TGTGCCAGCAGCTTAGCGGGGACAGGAGTGAACACTGAAGCTTTCTTT.

This chain connects TRBV13 to TRBJ2-7; tentatively, D is TRBD2 (6 bases). Germline loops: CDR1 PRHDT, CDR2 FYEKMQ (reference sequence). Trimming left V 1 base short and J 2 bases short, with 15 bases between. The CDR3 is 16 amino acids. CDR3 residues: CASSLAARRDPYEQYF. The DNA of the CDR3 is TGTGCCAGCAGCTTAGCCGCCCGGCGGGATCCCTACGAGCAGTACTTC.

The chain uses TRBV15 and TRBJ2-1, with TRBD2 matching 14 bases. CDR3 length: 17 residues. The V gene end was trimmed by 5 bases and the J gene end by 9 bases; junction bases not matched to a gene: 12. Germline V gene lookup returns CDR1 LNHNV and CDR2 YYDKDF (reference sequence). The CDR3 DNA reads TGTGCCACCAGCTGGTCTCCGGGACTAGCGGGAGAATCTGAGCAGTTCTTC. This codes for CATSWSPGLAGESEQFF.

V gene TRBV29-1 combines with J gene TRBJ1-4, with no clear D. CDR3 size: 13 residues. V lost 4 bases, J lost 2 bases, and 8 bases lay in between. Per germline, CDR1 SQVTM and CDR2 ANQGSEA. CDR3: CSVGAQTNEKLFF. The CDR3 DNA reads as TGCAGCGTTGGTGCACAGACTAATGAAAAACTGTTTTTT.

This clone was seen only once. The CDR3 coding sequence is TGTGCAAGTCGCTTAGAGACAGGGACCTGTGTTGGCTACACCTTC. Translating gives CASRLETGTCVGYTF. The chain uses TRBV12-2 and TRBJ1-2; the table's D call of TRBD1 was not tested on the DNA. TRBV12-2 is given as a pseudogene. This CDR3 comprises 15 residues.

The J gene is TRBJ1-2, the V gene TRBV30; a possible D gene is TRBD1 (6 bases). Germline V gene data show CDR1 as GTSNPN and CDR2 as SVGIG (reference sequence). Trimming removed 3 bases at V and 2 bases at J, with 10 bases between. CDR3 length: 13 amino acids. CDR3 sequence reads: CAWSETGNYGYTF. The CDR3 DNA follows: TGTGCCTGGAGCGAAACAGGGAACTATGGCTACACCTTC.

The rearrangement uses TRBV5-1 and TRBJ1-2, with D perhaps TRBD1 (5 bases). Trimming removed 5 bases from V and 3 bases from J, with 11 bases in between. Germline loops: CDR1 SGHRS, CDR2 YFSETQ. There are 13 residues in the CDR3. CDR3 residues: CASRARADYGYTF. Written as DNA, the CDR3 is TGCGCCAGCAGGGCCAGGGCGGACTATGGCTACACCTTC.

This clone was recorded a few times. V and J are TRBV11-2 and TRBJ2-7, with 14 bases lining up with TRBD2. The CDR3 runs to 17 residues. V trimming: 4 bases; J trimming: 2 bases; junction bases outside the gene matches: 7. Germline V gene lookup returns CDR1 SGHAT and CDR2 FQNNGV. The chain's CDR3 is CASSSGTSGSGTYEQYF. The CDR3, as DNA: TGTGCCAGCAGCTCCGGGACTAGCGGGAGCGGAACCTACGAGCAGTACTTC.